Below are 9 T cell receptor beta chains sequenced from a single sample in a study of a mutant IDH1 vaccine in newly diagnosed glioma. The antigens these receptors bind are not known. Time point meaning: week 23, last vaccination. A single vaccine dose contained 300 ug of mutant IDH1 20-mer peptide, and topical imiquimod was used with it. Produced via immunoSEQ multiplex PCR; TCRdb's table is partial and in-frame only. The repertoire holds 40,000 to 45,000 clones, with approximately 72% as singletons. Material: PBMCs, obtained from a glioma patient whose treatment included an IDH1 peptide vaccine. These receptors all stem from a man between 50 and 59 years old with glioma.

This clone was counted between two and nine times. The V call is TRBV2, the J call TRBJ2-2; possible D gene TRBD2, 6 bases. The CDR3 sequence is 14 residues long. V lost 6 bases, J lost 7 bases, and 15 bases lay in between. The germline V gene has CDR1 SNHLY and CDR2 FYNNEI. The CDR3 DNA sequence: TGTGCCAGCAGCCCCGGGACTCAAAGCGGGGAGCTGTTTTTT. Its protein is CASSPGTQSGELFF.

Only a few counts were recorded for this clone. The chain employs TRBV4-1 and TRBJ2-3; D not resolved. V lost 3 bases and J 2 bases, leaving 9 bases between the germline ends. CDR3 size: 14 residues. Germline CDR1 reads MGHRA; CDR2 reads YSYEKL. CDR3 sequence reads: CASSQRTLTDTQYF. Here the CDR3 DNA reads TGCGCCAGCAGCCAGCGAACTCTCACAGATACGCAGTATTTT.

The chain couples TRBV7-8 to TRBJ2-1; D perhaps matches TRBD2 (5 bases). V dropped 0 bases and J dropped 9 bases, with 12 bases sitting between them. Germline V CDR1 and CDR2: SGHVS, FQNEAQ. The CDR3 contains 14 residues. CDR3 nucleotides: TGTGCCAGCAGCTTAGCGGACGCCCGGGGTGAGCAGTTCTTC. The encoded protein is CASSLADARGEQFF.

The chain couples TRBV29-1 to TRBJ2-5; no reliable D call. The germline V and J ends were trimmed by 2 bases and 2 bases, with 6 bases remaining between them. The CDR3 is 12 amino acids. Germline assignment: CDR1 SQVTM and CDR2 ANQGSEA. The CDR3 nucleotides are TGCAGCGTTGAAAGTGAACAAGAGACCCAGTACTTC. It is translated as CSVESEQETQYF. The whole variable domain, remainder taken from reference TRBV29-1 and TRBJ2-5, is SAVISQKPSRDICQRGTSLTIQCQVDSQVTMMFWYRQQPGQSLTLIATANQGSEATYESGFVIDKFPISRPNLTFSTLTVSNMSPEDSSIYLCSVESEQETQYFGPGTRLLVL.

The rearrangement uses TRBV18 and TRBJ2-7; D is possibly TRBD1 (6 bases). The length of the CDR3 is 16 residues. Germline values: CDR1 KGHSH, CDR2 LQKENI. V shed 5 bases and J shed 3 bases, with 20 bases lying between them. For the CDR3, the DNA is TGTGCCAGCTCATTACAGGGCGGCGGAAGTTTCTACGAGCAGTACTTC. Amino acid sequence: CASSLQGGGSFYEQYF.

This clone was counted only a few times. The V and J genes are TRBV5-6 and TRBJ2-7, with D possibly TRBD1 on 5 matching bases. The CDR3 loop spans 14 amino acids. Germline V gene lookup returns CDR1 SGHDT and CDR2 YYEEEE. V was cut by 5 bases and J by 3 bases, with 15 bases left in between. The DNA for the CDR3 is TGTGCCAGCAGATCTGGACAAGGGATCTACGAGCAGTACTTC. Translating it yields CASRSGQGIYEQYF.

This clone was observed once. The CDR3: CAISLDRGNQPQHF. Here the CDR3 DNA reads TGTGCCATCAGTCTGGACAGGGGCAATCAGCCCCAGCATTTT. The chain couples TRBV10-3 to TRBJ1-5; TRBD1 matches 8 bases. The CDR3 runs to 14 residues. V shed 5 bases and J 2 bases; nucleotides not matched to a gene: 2. Germline values: CDR1 ENHRY, CDR2 SYGVKD.

This chain uses TRBV30 with TRBJ2-7, with 9 bases identical to TRBD1. Germline CDR1 GTSNPN, CDR2 SVGIG (reference sequence). The CDR3 extends over 15 amino acids. V gave up 5 bases and J gave up 5 bases; unmatched junction bases: 13. In DNA form, the CDR3 reads TGTGCCTGGGCATTACACCGGGACAGGGTCCACGAGCAGTACTTC. Residues: CAWALHRDRVHEQYF. The full variable domain, its missing parts supplied by reference TRBV30 and TRBJ2-7, is SQTIHQWPATLVQPVGSPLSLECTVEGTSNPNLYWYRQAAGRGLQLLFYSVGIGQISSEVPQNLSASRPQDRQFILSSKKLLLSDSGFYLCAWALHRDRVHEQYFGPGTRLTVT.

The chain combines TRBV6-5 with TRBJ2-1, with 11 bases identical to TRBD2. V shed 2 bases and J 5 bases; nucleotides not matched to a gene: 2. Germline CDR1 reads MNHEY; CDR2 reads SVGAGI. CDR3 length: 15 amino acids. DNA for the CDR3: TGTGCCAGCAGTTACCTAGCGGGGGGTGACAATGAGCAGTTCTTC. Translated, it gives CASSYLAGGDNEQFF.